This TCR beta chain was identified in a study of tumor-infiltrating lymphocytes in primary liver carcinoma. Study overall: Aged between 30 and 69 years, the patients were men and women.

Study-level points and caveats: The study used bulk unsorted samples and so did not compare CD4+ and CD8+ repertoires.

Concerning this clonotype: No antigen is known for it.

The authors took blood RNA from unsorted whole blood and also extracted germline DNA. The patients lived with chronic HBV infection and had not yet received any treatment. Germline-derived CDR1 and CDR2 are SGHAT and FQDESV (reference sequence). The CDR3 loop spans 16 amino acids. V trimming: 1 base; J trimming: 7 bases; junction bases outside the gene matches: 10. TCR beta cDNA was reverse-transcribed from about 550 ng of total RNA. The reaction used a constant-region primer and ProtoScript II reverse transcriptase. Three-round nested multiplex PCR performed with slightly modified ARM-PCR produced the TCR beta libraries. With TRBV1-TRBV30 forward primers and a C-beta reverse primer, the first two PCR rounds were run for approximately 9 cycles each. Each CDR3 protein gets one entry after TCRdb re-called the multiplex PCR reads with MiXCR. The sample holds approximately 330,000 distinct CDR3 sequences, roughly two thirds seen once.

This sequence joins TRBV11-1 and TRBJ2-1, with 7 positions matching TRBD2. The clonotype originates from a man in his forties with primary liver carcinoma and hepatitis B virus infection. The sample consisted of peripheral blood. The CDR3 DNA reads as TGTGCCAGCAGCTTAGTTGCAGGCGGGAGTGTGAATGAGCAGTTCTTC. This translates into CASSLVAGGSVNEQFF.